Listed below are T cell receptor beta chains from one sample, sequenced in a study of blood T cell repertoires in COVID-19. The repertoire was sequenced with immunoSEQ multiplex PCR; TCRdb's copy has only in-frame clones and lacks some. The sample includes about 210,000 clones, 81% of them seen just once. Input material: PBMCs or T cells enriched from blood (not recorded which). These receptors all come from a woman aged 45-65 years with acute COVID-19. Each CDR3 is given with its conserved first and last residue. D genes are given only for firm matches. Some rows mark clone size as missing; the rest say once, few, many or name a class of expanded clone.

j_call v_call d_call clone_size cdr3_nt cdr3_aa
TRBJ2-1 TRBV6-1 NA once TGTGCCAGCAGTGACCCCGGGTGGAGCTCCTACAATGAGCAGTTCTTC CASSDPGWSSYNEQFF
TRBJ1-5 TRBV5-1 NA once TGCGCCAGCAGCTTGGCCGGGGGAGGCAATCAGCCCCAGCATTTT CASSLAGGGNQPQHF
TRBJ2-1 TRBV24-1 NA NA TGTGCCACCAGTGTCCAGAATGAGCAGTTCTTC CATSVQNEQFF
TRBJ1-4 TRBV3-1/TRBV3-2 TRBD1 NA TGTGCCAGCAGCCAAGAAGACGGACAGGGACGTTCTAATGAAAAACTGTTTTTT CASSQEDGQGRSNEKLFF
TRBJ1-2 TRBV11-3 NA NA TGTGCCAGCAGCGCGGGACGGATCAACAACTATGGCTACACCTTC CASSAGRINNYGYTF
TRBJ2-2 TRBV6-2/TRBV6-3 TRBD2 few TGTGCCAGCAGTTATACACCGGGGGGGATTTGGACCGGGGAGCTGTTTTTT CASSYTPGGIWTGELFF
TRBJ1-2 TRBV3-1/TRBV3-2 NA NA TGTGCCAGCAGCCATGGCCCCAGGGTCTATGGCTACACCTTC CASSHGPRVYGYTF
TRBJ1-2 TRBV10-3 NA NA TGTGCCATCAGTGAGGAGATACTAGGTGGAGTTAACTATGGCTACACCTTC CAISEEILGGVNYGYTF
TRBJ1-3 TRBV30 TRBD1 NA TGTGCCTGGAGTGCCGACAGGGCCTCTGGAAACACCATATATTTT CAWSADRASGNTIYF
TRBJ1-5 TRBV10-3 NA NA TGTGCCATCAGTGAGGGCGGTCAGCCCCAGCATTTT CAISEGGQPQHF
TRBJ1-5 TRBV19 TRBD1 many TGTGCCAGTAAAGGGACAGGGGTGAGCAATCAGCCCCAGCATTTT CASKGTGVSNQPQHF
TRBJ1-5 TRBV28 TRBD1 NA TGTGCCAGCGGGGACAGCCAAGCTCCCTTTAGCAATCAGCCCCAGCATTTT CASGDSQAPFSNQPQHF
TRBJ1-1 TRBV7-8 NA NA TGTGCCAGCAGCTTAGAGCGGCGGAAGAACACTGAAGCTTTCTTT CASSLERRKNTEAFF
TRBJ2-7 TRBV5-1 TRBD1 NA TGCGCCAGCAGCTTGGCGCCGGGACAGGAGTACGAGCAGTACTTC CASSLAPGQEYEQYF
TRBJ1-2 TRBV6-4 NA NA TGTGCCAGCAGCCCCGACAGGAACTATGGCTACACCTTC CASSPDRNYGYTF
TRBJ1-4 TRBV7-2 NA NA TGTGCCAGCAGCTCGGACAATGGGAAGGAAAAACTGTTTTTT CASSSDNGKEKLFF
TRBJ1-4 TRBV5-4 NA NA TGTGCCAGCAGCTTGGGCGGAAGCAATGAAAAACTGTTTTTT CASSLGGSNEKLFF
TRBJ1-1 TRBV5-1 NA NA TGCGCCAGCAGCTTGGGAGGCGGTCTGAACACTGAAGCTTTCTTT CASSLGGGLNTEAFF
TRBJ2-3 TRBV9 TRBD2 NA TGTGCCAGCAGCCCCCCGCGAGCGGGACCTAGCACAGATACGCAGTATTTT CASSPPRAGPSTDTQYF
TRBJ1-1 TRBV29-1 NA NA TGCAGCGTTGAATACCCAGGCTGGCAGGGGCGGGTGAACACTGAAGCTTTCTTT CSVEYPGWQGRVNTEAFF
TRBJ1-2 TRBV3-1/TRBV3-2 TRBD1 NA TGTGCCAGCAGCCCCTTGACAGGGCAAACTTATGGCTACACCTTC CASSPLTGQTYGYTF
TRBJ2-3 TRBV19 NA NA TGTGCCAGTAGTATCGGTCTAGCCTCCACAGATACGCAGTATTTT CASSIGLASTDTQYF
TRBJ2-3 TRBV2 NA once TGTGCCAGCAGCCGGAATGCGGGCCCCACAGATACGCAGTATTTT CASSRNAGPTDTQYF
TRBJ1-2 TRBV3-1/TRBV3-2 NA few TGTGCCAGCAGCCAGTTAGACAGACAGCCCGGCGGCTACACCTTC CASSQLDRQPGGYTF
TRBJ2-7 TRBV2 TRBD1 NA TGTGCCAGCGTACTGGAGTGGACCCGGGACAGGGGGTCCTACGAGCAGTACTTC CASVLEWTRDRGSYEQYF
TRBJ1-3 TRBV6-5 NA NA TGTGCCAGCAGTATTCAGGAATCTGGAAACACCATATATTTT CASSIQESGNTIYF
TRBJ2-3 TRBV12-5 TRBD2 NA TGTGCTAGTGGTTTGGGACTAGCGGGAGGAACAGATACGCAGTATTTT CASGLGLAGGTDTQYF
TRBJ1-6 TRBV18 NA once TGTGCCAGCTCACGCACAGGATCTAATTCACCCCTCCACTTT CASSRTGSNSPLHF